Below, 27 T cell receptor beta chains from the same sample are listed, as sequenced in a study of cytomegalovirus exposure and HLA in healthy donors. PCR primers comprised 60 Vbeta and 13 Jbeta primers. Only in-frame clones appear in the TCRdb table, and some are missing; sequencing was by immunoSEQ multiplex PCR. The repertoire includes some 51,000 clones, 65% to 80% of them detected once, and approximately 2.3% sits in the top ten. Sequenced material: PBMCs. All receptors come from a female donor in good health and CMV-seronegative.

The chain carries TRBV27 and TRBJ2-7; possible D gene TRBD1, 5 bases. This CDR3 has 13 residues. Looked up from germline, CDR1 is MNHEY and CDR2 is SMNVEV (reference sequence). Trimming left V 5 bases short and J 2 bases short, with 10 bases between. CDR3 sequence: CASSPQVAYEQYF. CDR3 nucleotides: TGTGCCAGCAGTCCACAGGTCGCCTACGAGCAGTACTTC.

This chain connects TRBV9 to TRBJ1-6; 9 bases fit TRBD1. Trimming took 0 bases from V and 9 from J; bases not matched to a gene: 4. The CDR3 length is 15 residues. CDR1 is SGDLS, CDR2 YYNGEE, per germline. The CDR3 nucleotides read TGTGCCAGCAGCGTAGGAACAGGGGGCGGTTCACCCCTCCACTTT. It encodes CASSVGTGGGSPLHF.

The count of this clone is one. The genes are TRBV7-9 and TRBJ1-5; 8 bases match TRBD1. The CDR3 is 17 amino acids. CDR1 and CDR2 (germline): SEHNR, FQNEAQ (reference sequence). J lost 2 bases, V lost 1 base, and 7 bases had no gene match. CDR3: CASSLDPGQGGNQPQHF. The CDR3 nucleotides are TGTGCCAGCAGCTTAGATCCCGGACAGGGTGGCAATCAGCCCCAGCATTTT.

The V and J genes are TRBV30 and TRBJ2-2, with TRBD2 matching 12 bases. Germline V gives CDR1 GTSNPN, CDR2 SVGIG (reference sequence). V shed 3 bases and J 6 bases; nucleotides not matched to a gene: 14. The CDR3 consists of 18 residues. The CDR3 DNA reads as TGTGCCTGGAGCAAACTAAGGACTAGCGGGATGGGTCCCGGGGAGCTGTTTTTT. It translates to CAWSKLRTSGMGPGELFF.

This chain joins TRBV11-3 and TRBJ2-3; the D is unclear. The CDR3 loop spans 15 amino acids. V lost 5 bases to trimming and J lost 2 bases, with 14 bases between them. Germline V gene sequence: CDR1 SGHNT, CDR2 YENEEA. CDR3 DNA: TGTGCCAGCAGCCGCGCGTCCTTACCCACAGATACGCAGTATTTT. Protein: CASSRASLPTDTQYF.

The genes are TRBV10-3 and TRBJ1-1; TRBD1 is a possible D gene (6 bases). Trimming pared 6 bases from V and 8 bases from J, leaving 16 bases between. In germline, CDR1 is ENHRY, CDR2 SYGVKD. This CDR3 comprises 13 residues. CDR3 in amino acids: CAISTSTGTEAFF. Here the CDR3 DNA reads TGTGCCATCAGCACGAGCACCGGGACAGAAGCTTTCTTT.

The rearrangement uses TRBV6-1 and TRBJ1-5; TRBD1 agrees at 7 bases. The CDR3 consists of 15 residues. V lost 4 bases and J lost 4; bases outside the gene matches: 7. Germline-derived CDR1 and CDR2 are MNHNS and SASEGT. The CDR3 coding sequence is TGTGCCAGCAGTGCATTCCGGGACAGTAATCAGCCCCAGCATTTT. It codes for CASSAFRDSNQPQHF.

This chain joins TRBV4-2 and TRBJ2-3, with a tentative D call TRBD1 (5 bases). V lost 1 base and J 4 bases, leaving 12 bases between the germline ends. The CDR3 totals 15 residues. Germline CDR1 is LGHNA and CDR2 is YNFKEQ. The CDR3 here is CASSQGPQGADTQYF. The CDR3 region has the DNA TGTGCCAGCAGCCAAGGTCCTCAAGGGGCAGATACGCAGTATTTT.

V gene TRBV5-4 combines with J gene TRBJ1-1, with a possible D match to TRBD1 (6 bases). This CDR3 is 14 amino acids long. Germline assignment: CDR1 SGHNT and CDR2 YYREEE (reference sequence). The germline V and J ends were trimmed by 4 bases and 3 bases, with 13 bases remaining between them. CDR3 residues: CASSQATGYTEAFF. The CDR3 DNA sequence: TGTGCCAGCAGCCAGGCAACAGGGTACACTGAAGCTTTCTTT.

With respect to this clone: At one of its ends the junction is not consistent with the germline gene, which may arise from a read error. This chain links TRBV9 with TRBJ2-5; possible D gene TRBD1, 6 bases. The CDR3 length is 14 residues. Germline V gene sequence: CDR1 SGDLS, CDR2 YYNGEE. The chain's CDR3 is CASSLGQRQETRYF. CDR3 in DNA: TGTGCCAGCAGCTTAGGACAGAGGCAAGAGACCCGGTACTTC.

Worth noting for this clone: At one boundary the junction diverges from the germline segment, which might be a read error. The chain recombines TRBV6-6 with TRBJ1-1; D remains unclear. Germline CDR1 reads MNHNY; CDR2 reads SVGAGI (reference sequence). The CDR3 loop spans 13 amino acids. The CDR3 nucleotides read TGTGCCCGCAGCCTCCGGGAGAACACTGAAGCTTTCTTT. Amino acids: CARSLRENTEAFF.

The rearrangement joins TRBV19 to TRBJ1-2; 7 bases map to TRBD1. The V segment lost 8 bases and the J segment 1 base; nucleotides outside the gene matches: 4. The germline gives CDR1 LNHDA, CDR2 SQIVND (reference sequence). The CDR3 is 13 amino acids. DNA for the CDR3: TGTGCCAGTTCCCAGGGGGTTAACTATGGCTACACCTTC. Translation gives CASSQGVNYGYTF.

V gene TRBV14 combines with J gene TRBJ1-6, with D unclear. The CDR3 length is 13 residues. CDR1 is SGHDN and CDR2 is FVKESK in the germline V gene. V was shortened by 2 bases and J by 13 bases, with 12 bases between the two germline ends. The CDR3 region has the DNA TGTGCCAGCAGCCAATTCCCGGCGGCGCCCCTCCACTTT. It specifies CASSQFPAAPLHF. Combining the CDR3 with reference TRBV14 and TRBJ1-6 gives the whole variable domain EAGVTQFPSHSVIEKGQTVTLRCDPISGHDNLYWYRRVMGKEIKFLLHFVKESKQDESGMPNNRFLAERTGGTYSTLKVQPAELEDSGVYFCASSQFPAAPLHFGNGTRLTVT.

The chain carries TRBV5-1 and TRBJ1-2; TRBD1 aligns across 8 bases. V gave up 3 bases and J gave up 4 bases; unmatched junction bases: 11. This CDR3 spans 16 amino acids. CDR1 is SGHRS, CDR2 YFSETQ, per germline. CDR3 coding DNA: TGCGCCAGCAGCTCAGAGGCAGGGGGCGCTGGCTATGGCTACACCTTC. It translates to CASSSEAGGAGYGYTF. The variable domain in full, with the rest retrieved from reference TRBV5-1 and TRBJ1-2, is KAGVTQTPRYLIKTRGQQVTLSCSPISGHRSVSWYQQTPGQGLQFLFEYFSETQRNKGNFPGRFSGRQFSNSRSEMNVSTLELGDSALYLCASSSEAGGAGYGYTFGSGTRLTVV.

The chain employs TRBV18 and TRBJ1-5; TRBD1 might be the D (6 bases). The CDR3 has 14 residues. Trimming removed 2 bases at V and 6 bases at J, with 11 bases between. CDR1 KGHSH and CDR2 LQKENI come from the germline V gene. In nucleotides, the CDR3 is TGTGCCAGCTCACCATCAGGGGTCGGTCAGCCCCAGCATTTT. Its protein is CASSPSGVGQPQHF.

The rearrangement uses TRBV7-9 and TRBJ2-7, with 13 bases aligning to TRBD2. Germline-derived CDR1 and CDR2 are SEHNR and FQNEAQ (reference sequence). Trimming at V came to 6 bases and at J to 4 bases, leaving 6 bases not matched to a gene. This CDR3 spans 15 amino acids. The CDR3 reads CASREGTSGIYEQYF. CDR3 in DNA: TGTGCCAGCAGGGAAGGGACTAGCGGGATTTACGAGCAGTACTTC. Looking up the rest from reference TRBV7-9 and TRBJ2-7 gives the full variable domain: DTGVSQNPRHKITKRGQNVTFRCDPISEHNRLYWYRQTLGQGPEFLTYFQNEAQLEKSRLLSDRFSAERPKGSFSTLEIQRTEQGDSAMYLCASREGTSGIYEQYFGPGTRLTVT.

The chain combines TRBV19 with TRBJ2-1; D is ambiguous. Germline V gene data show CDR1 as LNHDA and CDR2 as SQIVND (reference sequence). The CDR3 is 13 amino acids. Trimming cost V 5 bases and J 9 bases, with 14 bases left between them. CDR3 DNA sequence: TGTGCCAGTAGTCGGGTAGCTCGAGGTGAGCAGTTCTTC. Amino acids: CASSRVARGEQFF.

J is TRBJ2-3 and V is TRBV28, with D possibly matching TRBD2 (6 bases). CDR1 MDHEN and CDR2 SYDVKM come from the germline V gene. V shed 6 bases and J shed 6 bases, with 10 bases lying between them. This CDR3 has 12 residues. The CDR3 sequence is CASSSRGDTQYF. CDR3 DNA: TGTGCCAGCAGCAGCCGGGGGGATACGCAGTATTTT.

The rearrangement uses TRBV7-9 and TRBJ2-5; 11 bases line up with TRBD1. V was clipped by 5 bases and J by 4 bases; unmatched bases: 6. The CDR3 is 15 residues long. Per the germline V gene, CDR1 is SEHNR and CDR2 is FQNEAQ (reference sequence). The CDR3, as DNA: TGTGCCAGCAGCCTAGGACAGGGGGCCTCAGAGACCCAGTACTTC. This encodes CASSLGQGASETQYF.

The chain couples TRBV14 to TRBJ2-5; D gene uncertain. Per germline, CDR1 SGHDN and CDR2 FVKESK. CDR3 size: 13 residues. Trimming stripped 1 base from V and 6 bases from J, with 9 bases between. The CDR3 region has the DNA TGTGCCAGCAGCCAAGGACCGACAAAGACCCAGTACTTC. As protein: CASSQGPTKTQYF. Using reference TRBV14 and TRBJ2-5 for the parts outside the CDR3, the full variable domain is EAGVTQFPSHSVIEKGQTVTLRCDPISGHDNLYWYRRVMGKEIKFLLHFVKESKQDESGMPNNRFLAERTGGTYSTLKVQPAELEDSGVYFCASSQGPTKTQYFGPGTRLLVL.

V usage is TRBV21-1 and J usage is TRBJ2-7; the D call of TRBD1 is as the table states it, not checked on the DNA. TRBV21-1 is an annotated pseudogene. The length of the CDR3 is 15 residues. CDR3 coding DNA: TGTGCCAGCAGCTCTGAGACAGGGGACCTCTACGAGCAGTACTTC. Translation gives CASSSETGDLYEQYF.

This clone was seen once. V is TRBV18 and J is TRBJ1-2; TRBD1 agrees at 7 bases. Germline CDR1 and CDR2: KGHSH and LQKENI. CDR3 length: 16 amino acids. Trimming at V came to 4 bases and at J to 6 bases, leaving 14 bases not matched to a gene. CDR3 loop: CASSQQGRGVFNGYTF. The CDR3, as DNA: TGTGCCAGCTCACAACAGGGGCGAGGCGTGTTCAATGGCTACACCTTC. Full variable domain (outside the CDR3, taken from reference TRBV18 and TRBJ1-2): NAGVMQNPRHLVRRRGQEARLRCSPMKGHSHVYWYRQLPEEGLKFMVYLQKENIIDESGMPKERFSAEFPKEGPSILRIQQVVRGDSAAYFCASSQQGRGVFNGYTFGSGTRLTVV.

V gene TRBV4-2 combines with J gene TRBJ2-1, with D perhaps TRBD2 (5 bases). The CDR3 loop spans 16 amino acids. Between the trimmed V and J ends, which lost 0 bases and 6 bases, there was a span of 15 bases. In germline, CDR1 is LGHNA, CDR2 YNFKEQ. CDR3 protein: CASSQDVLAAPNEQFF. The CDR3, as DNA: TGTGCCAGCAGCCAAGATGTCCTAGCAGCACCCAATGAGCAGTTCTTC.

This chain uses TRBV18 with TRBJ2-5, with D possibly matching TRBD2 (5 bases). V lost 1 base and J lost 5, with 8 bases in between. Per the germline V gene, CDR1 is KGHSH and CDR2 is LQKENI. This CDR3 region has 13 residues. The CDR3 protein is CASSPRGVETQYF. Here the CDR3 DNA reads TGTGCCAGCTCACCACGGGGAGTTGAGACCCAGTACTTC.

This clone came up a few times. The chain recombines TRBV5-8 with TRBJ2-1, with 10 bases identical to TRBD1. The germline V gene encodes CDR1 SGHTS and CDR2 YDEGEE. The CDR3 has 15 residues. Trimming took 4 bases from V and 6 from J; bases not matched to a gene: 7. The chain's CDR3 is CASSRDRGVGNEQFF. CDR3 nucleotide sequence: TGTGCCAGCAGCCGGGACAGGGGAGTAGGCAATGAGCAGTTCTTC.

J is TRBJ1-6 and V is TRBV30, with 7 bases that match TRBD1. The CDR3 length is 11 residues. Germline V CDR1 and CDR2: GTSNPN, SVGIG (reference sequence). The trim removed 5 bases at V and 10 bases at J, leaving 2 bases unmatched. The CDR3: CAWDRDSPLHF. The CDR3 nucleotides read TGTGCCTGGGACAGGGACTCACCCCTCCACTTT. Variable domain in full (rest from reference TRBV30 and TRBJ1-6): SQTIHQWPATLVQPVGSPLSLECTVEGTSNPNLYWYRQAAGRGLQLLFYSVGIGQISSEVPQNLSASRPQDRQFILSSKKLLLSDSGFYLCAWDRDSPLHFGNGTRLTVT.

The gene calls are TRBV6-5 and TRBJ2-2, with 11 bases that match TRBD1. The CDR3 is 14 amino acids. Germline CDR1 is MNHEY and CDR2 is SVGAGI. V shed 6 bases, J shed 6 bases, and the junction held 3 bases outside the gene matches. CDR3 in amino acids: CASRRGQGAGELFF. CDR3 nucleotide sequence: TGTGCCAGCAGGAGGGGACAGGGGGCCGGGGAGCTGTTTTTT.